The source of this T cell receptor beta chain is a study of lung T cells in sarcoidosis with Löfgren's syndrome. TCRdb analysed the reads with MiXCR anew, one entry per CDR3 protein. The sample records some 8,600 distinct CDR3 sequences, 20% to 25% being singletons. As regards this clonotype: The germline gene is not matched at one end of the junction; a read error may be the cause.

Looked up from germline, CDR1 is LNHDA and CDR2 is SQIVND (reference sequence). This CDR3 region has 13 residues. This chain connects TRBV19 to TRBJ2-2; 7 bases are a match to TRBD1. The sequenced sample was CD4+ T cells from bronchoalveolar lavage fluid. The TCR comes from a human donor with sarcoidosis (Löfgren's syndrome or another form), or a control subject (not recorded which). CDR3 in DNA: TGTGCCAGCCGGGACAGCAACGCCGGGGAGCTGTGTTTT. The encoded protein is CASRDSNAGELCF.